Listed below are T cell receptor beta chains from one sample, sequenced in a study of T cell responses to AZD1222 COVID-19 vaccine. Profiled with immunoSEQ multiplex PCR; TCRdb holds only in-frame clones, not every one. This table has about 200,000 clones, approximately 93% appearing once. Specimen: peripheral blood, collected 28 days after the second AZD1222 dose. Receptors originate from an adult who received the AZD1222 COVID-19 vaccine. Each CDR3 is given with its conserved first and last residue. Fields, in order: D gene, clone size, V gene, J gene, CDR3 protein, CDR3 DNA. The D gene is left open where the match is weak. Not all rows give a size; the values are once, few, many and, for expanded clones, a class.

D: .; size: .; V: TRBV27; J: TRBJ1-2; CDR3: CASSTSGFGYTF; DNA: TGTGCCAGTTCCACTTCAGGGTTTGGCTACACCTTC
D: .; size: .; V: TRBV15; J: TRBJ1-3; CDR3: CATSREQYGAGNRNTIYF; DNA: TGTGCCACCAGCAGAGAGCAATATGGAGCGGGCAATAGAAACACCATATATTTT
D: TRBD2; size: .; V: TRBV7-9; J: TRBJ2-1; CDR3: CASSLVRGGLPSPFF; DNA: TGTGCCAGCAGCTTAGTTCGCGGGGGATTACCCTCGCCGTTCTTC
D: TRBD1; size: .; V: TRBV19; J: TRBJ1-5; CDR3: CASRDRSNQPQHF; DNA: TGTGCCAGCCGGGACAGGAGCAATCAGCCCCAGCATTTT
D: .; size: .; V: TRBV7-3; J: TRBJ2-5; CDR3: CASSAQAAETQYF; DNA: TGTGCCAGCAGCGCACAGGCGGCGGAGACCCAGTACTTC
D: .; size: few; V: TRBV19; J: TRBJ2-2; CDR3: CATSPGAGELFF; DNA: TGTGCCACCTCCCCGGGTGCCGGGGAGCTGTTTTTT
D: .; size: .; V: TRBV6-6; J: TRBJ1-1; CDR3: CASRIRWDHEAFF; DNA: TGTGCCAGCAGGATTAGGTGGGACCATGAAGCTTTCTTT
D: .; size: .; V: TRBV5-6; J: TRBJ1-3; CDR3: CASSLRGQGNTIYF; DNA: TGTGCCAGCAGCTTGAGAGGGCAAGGAAACACCATATATTTT
D: .; size: .; V: TRBV7-9; J: TRBJ2-2; CDR3: CASSSGAALGSGELFF; DNA: TGTGCCAGCAGCTCAGGGGCCGCTTTGGGGTCCGGGGAGCTGTTTTTT
D: TRBD2; size: .; V: TRBV7-8; J: TRBJ2-2; CDR3: CASTPSPSGDKTGELFF; DNA: TGTGCCAGCACACCCAGTCCTAGCGGGGATAAAACCGGGGAGCTGTTTTTT
D: .; size: .; V: TRBV6-2/TRBV6-3; J: TRBJ2-7; CDR3: CASSSGWASSYEQYF; DNA: TGTGCCAGCAGTTCCGGGTGGGCCAGCTCCTACGAGCAGTACTTC
D: TRBD1; size: .; V: TRBV7-6; J: TRBJ1-4; CDR3: CASSLGQGLTNEKLFF; DNA: TGTGCCAGCAGCTTAGGACAGGGGCTTACTAATGAAAAACTGTTTTTT
D: .; size: .; V: TRBV2; J: TRBJ1-5; CDR3: CASRSGGQPQHF; DNA: TGTGCCAGCAGGTCGGGTGGACAGCCCCAGCATTTT
D: TRBD1; size: .; V: TRBV15; J: TRBJ1-5; CDR3: CATSPDRGRNQPQHF; DNA: TGTGCCACCAGTCCCGACAGGGGACGCAATCAGCCCCAGCATTTT
D: .; size: .; V: TRBV2; J: TRBJ1-5; CDR3: CASSETGMPQHF; DNA: TGTGCCAGCAGTGAAACCGGGATGCCCCAGCATTTT
D: .; size: .; V: TRBV14; J: TRBJ1-1; CDR3: CASPEGPMNTEAFF; DNA: TGTGCCAGCCCTGAAGGGCCAATGAACACTGAAGCTTTCTTT
D: .; size: .; V: TRBV28; J: TRBJ2-7; CDR3: CASADLSSFSYEQYF; DNA: TGTGCCAGCGCGGATCTGTCTAGTTTCTCCTACGAGCAGTACTTC
D: .; size: .; V: TRBV21-1; J: TRBJ1-2; CDR3: CASSKLQGPVSYTF; DNA: TGTGCCAGCAGCAAGCTACAGGGCCCCGTTAGCTACACCTTC
D: .; size: .; V: TRBV6-5; J: TRBJ1-1; CDR3: CASSSTTREAFF; DNA: TGTGCCAGCAGTTCAACTACCCGGGAAGCTTTCTTT
D: .; size: .; V: TRBV18; J: TRBJ1-1; CDR3: CASSLLRGEAFF; DNA: TGTGCCAGCTCACTTCTTCGGGGTGAAGCTTTCTTT
D: TRBD1; size: .; V: TRBV27; J: TRBJ1-1; CDR3: CASSWTGANTEAFF; DNA: TGTGCCAGCAGTTGGACAGGAGCGAACACTGAAGCTTTCTTT
D: .; size: .; V: TRBV7-3; J: TRBJ1-5; CDR3: CASSWRNQPQHF; DNA: TGTGCCAGCAGCTGGCGGAATCAGCCCCAGCATTTT
D: .; size: .; V: TRBV10-3; J: TRBJ1-1; CDR3: CAISEGGRGNTEAFF; DNA: TGTGCCATCAGTGAGGGGGGGCGCGGCAACACTGAAGCTTTCTTT
D: .; size: .; V: TRBV19; J: TRBJ1-1; CDR3: CASSRRAENTEAFF; DNA: TGTGCCAGTAGTAGGAGGGCAGAGAACACTGAAGCTTTCTTT
D: TRBD2; size: .; V: TRBV3-1/TRBV3-2; J: TRBJ2-5; CDR3: CASSLAGGTKGTQYF; DNA: TGTGCCAGCAGCCTAGCGGGGGGGACCAAGGGGACCCAGTACTTC
D: .; size: .; V: TRBV9; J: TRBJ2-1; CDR3: CARLALTYNEQFF; DNA: TGTGCCAGACTTGCCCTGACTTACAATGAGCAGTTCTTC
D: TRBD1; size: .; V: TRBV4-1; J: TRBJ1-3; CDR3: CASSTYRTGRSGNTIYF; DNA: TGCGCCAGCAGCACATATCGGACAGGGCGCTCTGGAAACACCATATATTTT
D: .; size: .; V: TRBV3-1/TRBV3-2; J: TRBJ1-2; CDR3: CASSQSDYGYTF; DNA: TGTGCCAGCAGCCAATCTGACTATGGCTACACCTTC
D: TRBD2; size: .; V: TRBV3-1/TRBV3-2; J: TRBJ2-2; CDR3: CASRQAGGRNTGELFF; DNA: TGTGCCAGCAGACAAGCGGGGGGGCGAAACACCGGGGAGCTGTTTTTT
D: .; size: once; V: TRBV6-2/TRBV6-3; J: TRBJ1-2; CDR3: CASSTRGGDLGGYTF; DNA: TGTGCCAGCAGTACCCGAGGCGGTGACCTTGGTGGCTACACCTTC
D: .; size: .; V: TRBV3-1/TRBV3-2; J: TRBJ1-2; CDR3: CASSRSQFPYGYTF; DNA: TGTGCCAGCAGCCGCTCACAGTTCCCCTATGGCTACACCTTC
D: .; size: .; V: TRBV11-2; J: TRBJ2-7; CDR3: CASSSTGYGSYEQYF; DNA: TGTGCCAGCAGCTCAACAGGGTATGGCTCCTACGAGCAGTACTTC
D: .; size: .; V: TRBV13; J: TRBJ2-5; CDR3: CASSPPPGTLPLKETQYF; DNA: TGTGCCAGCAGCCCCCCACCCGGGACCCTACCGCTTAAAGAGACCCAGTACTTC
D: .; size: once; V: TRBV15; J: TRBJ1-5; CDR3: CATSFGRQPQHF; DNA: TGTGCCACCAGCTTCGGTCGGCAGCCCCAGCATTTT
D: .; size: .; V: TRBV5-1; J: TRBJ2-7; CDR3: CASSADVYEQYF; DNA: TGCGCCAGCAGCGCCGACGTATACGAGCAGTACTTC
D: .; size: once; V: TRBV20-1; J: TRBJ2-7; CDR3: CSASGTFSYEQYF; DNA: TGCAGTGCTAGTGGGACATTCTCCTACGAGCAGTACTTC
D: .; size: few; V: TRBV12-3/TRBV12-4; J: TRBJ1-2; CDR3: CASSLSVGYTF; DNA: TGTGCCAGCAGTTTGTCCGTGGGCTACACCTTC
D: .; size: .; V: TRBV19; J: TRBJ1-5; CDR3: CASSIEDRTYQPQHF; DNA: TGTGCCAGTAGTATAGAGGACAGAACATATCAGCCCCAGCATTTT
D: .; size: .; V: TRBV18; J: TRBJ1-4; CDR3: CASSPNVVQGISTNEKLFF; DNA: TGTGCCAGCTCACCCAACGTTGTACAGGGAATCTCAACTAATGAAAAACTGTTTTTT
D: TRBD1; size: once; V: TRBV5-6; J: TRBJ2-3; CDR3: CASSTGQGTDTQYF; DNA: TGTGCCAGCAGCACGGGACAGGGAACAGATACGCAGTATTTT